This T cell receptor beta chain comes out of a study of beta chain features in type 1 diabetes. Study observations and caveats: Diminished insertions and augmented deletions at VDJ junctions characterized type 1 diabetes patients. Whether HLA type affects TCRB rearrangement stayed undetermined in the present work.

Worth noting for this clone: Its antigen is as yet unknown. Without the conserved terminal phenylalanine or tryptophan, this CDR3 likely stems from a read error. It is unclear where the CDR3 begins or ends on the DNA, so no DNA is shown, and the CDR3 is as TCRdb lists it.

The study reverse transcribed the entire isolated RNA, so it sequenced expressed TCRB transcripts. This table comes from immunoSEQ multiplex PCR, and its TCRdb copy is limited to in-frame clones, with some not included. This repertoire shows about 13,000 clones, roughly half found once; its top ten account for around 0.96%. Germline V lookup: CDR1 SGHNT, CDR2 YYREEE (reference sequence). The CDR3 length is 12 residues, termini included. The clonotype originates from a man between 18 and 29 years old in good health. The rearrangement links TRBV5-4 to TRBJ2-4; the table's D call TRBD1 went unverified against the DNA. The specimen was stem cell memory CD4+ T cells from blood. The CDR3 loop is CASSLTRGRPSV.